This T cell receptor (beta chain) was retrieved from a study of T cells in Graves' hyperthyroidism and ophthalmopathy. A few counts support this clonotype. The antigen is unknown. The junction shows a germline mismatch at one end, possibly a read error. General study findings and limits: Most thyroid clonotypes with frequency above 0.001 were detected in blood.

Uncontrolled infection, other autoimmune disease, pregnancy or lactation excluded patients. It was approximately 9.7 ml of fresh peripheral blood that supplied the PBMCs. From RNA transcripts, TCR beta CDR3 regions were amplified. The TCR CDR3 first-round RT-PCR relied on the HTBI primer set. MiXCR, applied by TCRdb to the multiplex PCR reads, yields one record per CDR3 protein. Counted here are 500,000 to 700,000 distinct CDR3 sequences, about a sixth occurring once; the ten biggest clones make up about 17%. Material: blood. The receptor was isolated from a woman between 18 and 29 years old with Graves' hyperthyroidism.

CDR3 protein: CASIASSGGPANYEQYF. The CDR3 region has the DNA TGTGCTAGCATCGCGAGTAGCGGGGGACCGGCAAACTACGAGCAGTACTTC. J is TRBJ2-7 and V is TRBV7-7; 9 bases agree with TRBD2. Germline CDR1 is SSHAT and CDR2 is FNYEAQ (reference sequence). This CDR3 comprises 17 residues.